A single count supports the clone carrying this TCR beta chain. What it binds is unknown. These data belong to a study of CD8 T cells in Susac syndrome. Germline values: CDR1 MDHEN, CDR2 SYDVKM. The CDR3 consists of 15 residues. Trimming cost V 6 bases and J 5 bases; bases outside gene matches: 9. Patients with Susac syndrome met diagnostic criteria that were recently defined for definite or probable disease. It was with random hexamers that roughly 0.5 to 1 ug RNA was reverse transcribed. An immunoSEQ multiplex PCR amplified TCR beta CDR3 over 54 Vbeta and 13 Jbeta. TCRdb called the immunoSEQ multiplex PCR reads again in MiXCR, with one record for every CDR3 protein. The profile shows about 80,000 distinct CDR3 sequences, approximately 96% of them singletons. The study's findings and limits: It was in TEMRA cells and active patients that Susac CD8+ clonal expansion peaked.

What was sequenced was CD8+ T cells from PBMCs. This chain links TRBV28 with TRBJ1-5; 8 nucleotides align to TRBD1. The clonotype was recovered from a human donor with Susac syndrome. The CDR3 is CASSTTTGVDQPQHF. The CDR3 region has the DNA TGTGCCAGCAGCACCACGACAGGGGTTGATCAGCCCCAGCATTTT.